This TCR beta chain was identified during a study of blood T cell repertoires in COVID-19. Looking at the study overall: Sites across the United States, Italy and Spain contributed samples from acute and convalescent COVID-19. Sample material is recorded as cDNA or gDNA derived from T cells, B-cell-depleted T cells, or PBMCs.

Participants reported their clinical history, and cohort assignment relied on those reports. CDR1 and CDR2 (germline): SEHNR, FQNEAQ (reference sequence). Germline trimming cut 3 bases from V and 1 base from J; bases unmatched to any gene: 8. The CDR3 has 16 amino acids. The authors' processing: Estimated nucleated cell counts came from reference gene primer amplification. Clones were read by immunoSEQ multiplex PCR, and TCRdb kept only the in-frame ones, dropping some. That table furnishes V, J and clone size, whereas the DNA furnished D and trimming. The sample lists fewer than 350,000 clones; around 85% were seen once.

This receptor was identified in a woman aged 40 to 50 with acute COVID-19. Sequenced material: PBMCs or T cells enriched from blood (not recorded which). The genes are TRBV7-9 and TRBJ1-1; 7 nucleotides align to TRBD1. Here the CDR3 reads CASSFDRVRWNTEAFF. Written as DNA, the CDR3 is TGTGCCAGCAGCTTCGACAGGGTAAGGTGGAACACTGAAGCTTTCTTT. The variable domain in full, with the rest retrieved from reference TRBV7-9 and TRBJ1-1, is DTGVSQNPRHKITKRGQNVTFRCDPISEHNRLYWYRQTLGQGPEFLTYFQNEAQLEKSRLLSDRFSAERPKGSFSTLEIQRTEQGDSAMYLCASSFDRVRWNTEAFFGQGTRLTVV.